This T cell receptor (beta chain) derives from a study of cytomegalovirus exposure and HLA in healthy donors. The study's findings and limits: Immune exposure information comprised only CMV serostatus. In a later analysis, a genetic analysis reported fewer productive-TCR N-insertions in an Asian-associated ancestry cluster than the cohort average. Links to common viral pathogens appeared, in a later analysis, for several of the most significant clusters.

The V gene's germline CDR1 is SNHLY and CDR2 FYNNEI. This CDR3 is 16 amino acids long. After removal of 8 bases from V and 2 bases from J, the junction contained 11 bases not matched to a gene. The study ran its PCR with 60 Vbeta and 13 Jbeta primers. Measured with immunoSEQ multiplex PCR; TCRdb has only the in-frame clones, and not every one. The sample carries roughly 120,000 clones, about 80% recorded once. A remark on this clone: Its antigen is unknown.

The sequence derives from a man aged 30 to 39 in good health and CMV-seropositive. Sequencing was done on a sample of PBMCs. The rearrangement uses TRBV2 and TRBJ2-5; 10 bases agree with TRBD2. The CDR3 DNA follows: TGTGCCAGCGGGGGCATAACTAGCGGGGTGCAAGAGACCCAGTACTTC. Translated: CASGGITSGVQETQYF.